Listed here are 4 T cell receptor beta chains from one sample, sequenced in a study of blood T cell repertoires in COVID-19 (TCRdb year 2020). The protocol used for the library was the immunoSEQ multiplex PCR assay. Imported from immuneACCESS, the table was reduced by TCRdb to in-frame sequences with V and J called. These copies leave out some clones; in studies compared against another copy, an unresolved V gene accounts for under half, and the cause of the remainder is not known. The sample includes about 74,000 clones, with around 78% observed a single time. Around 15% of the sample comes from the top ten. Specimen: peripheral blood. These receptors all stem from a human donor in a cohort sampled during active COVID-19.

This sequence joins TRBV7-2 and TRBJ1-6; 7 bases line up with TRBD1. The germline V gene encodes CDR1 SGHTA and CDR2 FQGNSA. There are 15 residues in the CDR3. After removal of 6 bases from V and 7 bases from J, the junction contained 9 bases not matched to a gene. The CDR3 bases are TGTGCCAGCAGGTTCAGGGGGGAGTTAAATTCACCCCTCCACTTT. Amino acid sequence: CASRFRGELNSPLHF.

This chain joins TRBV7-7 and TRBJ2-2, with 10 bases fitting TRBD2. Germline lookup yields CDR1 SSHAT and CDR2 FNYEAQ (reference sequence). The CDR3 spans 16 residues. The V gene end was trimmed by 4 bases and the J gene end by 0 bases; junction bases not matched to a gene: 2. The CDR3 DNA is TGTGCCAGCAGCTCGCTAGCGGGGGCGAACACCGGGGAGCTGTTTTTT. Translation gives CASSSLAGANTGELFF.

The table lists this clone with a few counts. The chain combines TRBV4-1 with TRBJ1-4, with D perhaps TRBD1 (5 bases). Trimming cost V 7 bases and J 4 bases, with 16 bases left between them. Looked up from germline, CDR1 is MGHRA and CDR2 is YSYEKL. This CDR3 comprises 15 residues. The CDR3 DNA reads TGCGCCAGCACAGGATTGGGGCTGTTTAATGAAAAACTGTTTTTT. Amino acid sequence: CASTGLGLFNEKLFF.

The chain employs TRBV5-1 and TRBJ2-4; weak D call: TRBD1 (6 bases). From germline, CDR1 is SGHRS and CDR2 YFSETQ. V was trimmed by 4 bases and J by 4 bases, leaving 15 bases between them. The CDR3 runs to 15 residues. The CDR3 DNA follows: TGCGCCAGCAGCACCGTACAGGGTAGTAAAAACATTCAGTACTTC. Translating gives CASSTVQGSKNIQYF. The whole variable domain, remainder taken from reference TRBV5-1 and TRBJ2-4, is KAGVTQTPRYLIKTRGQQVTLSCSPISGHRSVSWYQQTPGQGLQFLFEYFSETQRNKGNFPGRFSGRQFSNSRSEMNVSTLELGDSALYLCASSTVQGSKNIQYFGAGTRLSVL.